Presented here are 29 T cell receptor beta chains from one specimen sequenced in a study of Ad26.COV2.S vaccination and SARS-CoV-2 variants. The treatment here: roughly 19 received Ad26.COV2.S at low or high dose, single or two shots; a few received placebo; per-sample allocation not given. Day 63 after the first injection of vaccine or placebo was the sampling time. Sequencing used immunoSEQ multiplex PCR; TCRdb keeps in-frame clones, though not all of them. Of hundreds of thousands of clones listed, around 88% are singletons. Sequences were derived from peripheral blood, sampled in a trial of Ad26.COV2.S vaccine versus placebo. The receptors were gathered from a person aged 18 to 59 who received the Ad26.COV2.S COVID-19 vaccine or a placebo.

The chain couples TRBV5-4 to TRBJ1-1, with D tentatively TRBD1 (6 bases). The ends were cut back, 1 base at V and 4 bases at J, with 8 bases in the middle. This CDR3 has 13 residues. Germline values: CDR1 SGHNT, CDR2 YYREEE (reference sequence). CDR3 bases: TGTGCCAGCAGCTTGCGCAGGGGCACTGAAGCTTTCTTT. Its translation is CASSLRRGTEAFF.

The genes are TRBV11-2 and TRBJ2-2, with D perhaps TRBD2 (6 bases). The germline CDR1 and CDR2 sequences are SGHAT and FQNNGV. The CDR3 loop spans 18 amino acids. The V and J ends lost 1 base and 0 bases respectively, with 15 bases between them. The CDR3 coding sequence is TGTGCCAGCAGCTTAGCGTTTTGGGAGGCCGCGAACACCGGGGAGCTGTTTTTT. This sequence encodes CASSLAFWEAANTGELFF.

The chain uses TRBV5-1 and TRBJ1-3, with no clear D. In germline, CDR1 is SGHRS, CDR2 YFSETQ. This CDR3 region has 15 residues. V lost 5 bases, J lost 0 bases, and 12 bases lay in between. In nucleotides, the CDR3 is TGCGCCAGCAGGGAAGACGGTTACTCTGGAAACACCATATATTTT. Translated: CASREDGYSGNTIYF.

This rearrangement joins TRBV5-4 to TRBJ2-2; TRBD2 matches 8 bases. The trim removed 0 bases at V and 4 bases at J, leaving 5 bases unmatched. The CDR3 consists of 16 residues. Germline V lookup: CDR1 SGHNT, CDR2 YYREEE (reference sequence). This CDR3 reads CASSLVAGGPTGELFF. For the CDR3, the DNA is TGTGCCAGCAGCTTGGTGGCGGGGGGCCCCACCGGGGAGCTGTTTTTT.

This sequence joins TRBV25-1 and TRBJ1-2; 7 positions agree with TRBD1. Germline V gives CDR1 MGHDK, CDR2 SYGVNS. V dropped 4 bases and J dropped 7; count of bases not matched to a gene: 6. This CDR3 spans 13 amino acids. The DNA for the CDR3 is TGTGCCAGCAGTGGGGGGACAGTAAGTGGCTACACCTTC. It is translated as CASSGGTVSGYTF.

The genes are TRBV6-6 and TRBJ1-1; TRBD1 might be the D (5 bases). The CDR3 has 13 amino acids. The V end lost 6 bases, the J end lost 7 bases, and 15 bases lay between the germline ends. Germline V CDR1 and CDR2: MNHNY, SVGAGI (reference sequence). CDR3 sequence: CASSVGLSIEAFF. CDR3 nucleotide sequence: TGTGCCAGCAGCGTGGGGCTCTCGATTGAAGCTTTCTTT.

The gene calls are TRBV13 and TRBJ2-1, with 12 bases that match TRBD2. Germline CDR1 and CDR2: PRHDT and FYEKMQ (reference sequence). The CDR3 totals 14 residues. The J segment lost 7 bases and the V segment lost 5 bases, leaving 3 bases of the junction unmatched. CDR3 protein: CASSRLAGVNEQFF. The CDR3 DNA is TGTGCCAGCAGCAGACTAGCGGGAGTAAATGAGCAGTTCTTC.

The CDR3 here is CASSNKGSSYNEQFF. The CDR3 DNA sequence: TGTGCCAGCAGCAATAAGGGGAGCTCCTACAATGAGCAGTTCTTC. V is TRBV21-1 and J is TRBJ2-1. TRBV21-1 is noted as a pseudogene. The length of the CDR3 is 15 residues.

The V call is TRBV12-3 or TRBV12-4, the J call TRBJ2-5; no clear D. The CDR3 sequence is 11 residues long. Trimming shortened V by 3 bases and J by 9 bases, and 8 bases separated the two germline ends. CDR3 sequence: CASSFSSSQYF. The CDR3 nucleotides are TGTGCCAGCAGTTTTTCCTCATCCCAGTACTTC.

This chain uses TRBV5-5 with TRBJ1-4; tentative D call: TRBD1 (5 bases). CDR3 length: 14 amino acids. Trimming pared 1 base from V and 8 bases from J, leaving 12 bases between. Germline V gene sequence: CDR1 SGHKS, CDR2 YYEKEE (reference sequence). The CDR3 sequence is CASSLWQGTEKLFF. CDR3 bases: TGTGCCAGCAGCTTGTGGCAGGGCACAGAAAAACTGTTTTTT. The full variable domain, completed using reference TRBV5-5 and TRBJ1-4, is DAGVTQSPTHLIKTRGQQVTLRCSPISGHKSVSWYQQVLGQGPQFIFQYYEKEERGRGNFPDRFSARQFPNYSSELNVNALLLGDSALYLCASSLWQGTEKLFFGSGTQLSVL.

V gene TRBV7-9 combines with J gene TRBJ1-1, with D possibly TRBD1 on 5 matching bases. The CDR3 extends over 13 amino acids. Per the germline V gene, CDR1 is SEHNR and CDR2 is FQNEAQ (reference sequence). V was clipped by 7 bases and J by 6 bases, with 15 bases between them. In DNA form, the CDR3 reads TGTGCCAGCACCCTCGGGGGGATCTCTGAAGCTTTCTTT. This gives the protein CASTLGGISEAFF.

The chain uses TRBV7-9 and TRBJ2-4; D unclear. V was clipped by 5 bases and J by 0 bases, with 11 bases between them. This CDR3 region has 15 residues. The V gene's germline CDR1 is SEHNR and CDR2 FQNEAQ (reference sequence). The CDR3 DNA reads as TGTGCCAGCAGCCCCCTTCTTCTAGCCAAAAACATTCAGTACTTC. Protein: CASSPLLLAKNIQYF.

The chain couples TRBV10-3 to TRBJ1-4; 9 nucleotides line up with TRBD1. J gave up 8 bases and V 5 bases, and 6 bases lay outside the gene matches. The CDR3 is made up of 14 amino acids. The germline V gene has CDR1 ENHRY and CDR2 SYGVKD. The CDR3 region has the DNA TGTGCCATCAGTACAGGGGGCGCGGGGGAAAAACTGTTTTTT. Protein product: CAISTGGAGEKLFF.

The chain has TRBV7-9 and TRBJ2-7; no clear D. In germline, CDR1 is SEHNR, CDR2 FQNEAQ (reference sequence). Trimming shortened V by 6 bases and J by 0 bases, and 6 bases separated the two germline ends. The CDR3 loop spans 12 amino acids. This CDR3 reads CASSLNSYEQYF. The CDR3, as DNA: TGTGCCAGCAGTCTGAACTCCTACGAGCAGTACTTC.

V and J are TRBV2 and TRBJ1-2; 7 nucleotides agree with TRBD1. CDR1 is SNHLY, CDR2 FYNNEI, per germline. The length of the CDR3 is 16 residues. V trimming: 2 bases; J trimming: 1 base; junction bases outside the gene matches: 7. CDR3 coding DNA: TGTGCCAGCAGTGAAAGGACAGGAGGATATAACTATGGCTACACCTTC. Its protein is CASSERTGGYNYGYTF.

The CDR3 DNA sequence: TGTGCCAGCAGCTTAGGTCGGACGGACGCTCCCTATGCTTTCTTT. Encoded protein: CASSLGRTDAPYAFF. The V call is TRBV7-9, the J call TRBJ1-1; no definite D call. V was cut by 1 base and J by 11 bases, with 20 bases left in between. The CDR3 totals 15 residues. Germline values: CDR1 SEHNR, CDR2 FQNEAQ (reference sequence).

The J gene is TRBJ2-7, the V gene TRBV27; 7 bases are shared with TRBD1. Germline V gene sequence: CDR1 MNHEY, CDR2 SMNVEV (reference sequence). Unmatched junction bases numbered 19, after V lost 5 bases and J lost 6 bases. The CDR3 spans 17 residues. The CDR3 nucleotides are TGTGCCAGCAGTGACCCACAGGGGTCCTATTATTCCGGCGAGCAGTACTTC. Translating gives CASSDPQGSYYSGEQYF.

The V and J genes are TRBV15 and TRBJ2-5; D call uncertain. V was clipped by 1 base and J by 6 bases, with 6 bases between them. This CDR3 region has 12 residues. CDR1 LNHNV and CDR2 YYDKDF come from the germline V gene (reference sequence). The CDR3 is CATSRGEKTQYF. The CDR3 region has the DNA TGTGCCACCAGCAGAGGTGAAAAGACCCAGTACTTC. The full variable domain, rest sourced from reference TRBV15 and TRBJ2-5, is DAMVIQNPRYQVTQFGKPVTLSCSQTLNHNVMYWYQQKSSQAPKLLFHYYDKDFNNEADTPDNFQSRRPNTSFCFLDIRSPGLGDTAMYLCATSRGEKTQYFGPGTRLLVL.

J is TRBJ1-2 and V is TRBV14; 11 positions agree with TRBD1. V trimming: 2 bases; J trimming: 2 bases; junction bases outside the gene matches: 10. The CDR3 consists of 18 residues. Germline V lookup: CDR1 SGHDN, CDR2 FVKESK. CDR3 amino acids: CASSQSGQGASVNYGYTF. Here the CDR3 DNA reads TGTGCCAGCAGCCAAAGCGGACAGGGGGCATCAGTCAACTATGGCTACACCTTC. The full variable domain, completed using reference TRBV14 and TRBJ1-2, is EAGVTQFPSHSVIEKGQTVTLRCDPISGHDNLYWYRRVMGKEIKFLLHFVKESKQDESGMPNNRFLAERTGGTYSTLKVQPAELEDSGVYFCASSQSGQGASVNYGYTFGSGTRLTVV.

The chain employs TRBV27 and TRBJ2-3, with 10 nucleotides matching TRBD2. Germline trimming cut 0 bases from V and 2 bases from J; bases unmatched to any gene: 5. CDR1 is MNHEY and CDR2 is SMNVEV in the germline V gene (reference sequence). The CDR3 is made up of 17 amino acids. The CDR3 protein is CASSLSRTSGYTDTQYF. For the CDR3, the DNA is TGTGCCAGCAGTTTATCGAGGACTAGCGGTTACACAGATACGCAGTATTTT.

The rearrangement joins TRBV21-1 to TRBJ2-3; TRBD2, the table's D call, was not compared with the DNA. TRBV21-1 represents a pseudogene. CDR3 size: 15 residues. CDR3 DNA sequence: TGTGCCAGCATCCCGTTTGCGGGGAACACAGATACGCAGTATTTT. Its protein product is CASIPFAGNTDTQYF.

The CDR3 reads CASSYFGTQKHNEQFF. CDR3 bases: TGTGCCAGCAGTTATTTCGGGACTCAGAAACACAATGAGCAGTTCTTC. The chain couples TRBV2 to TRBJ2-1, with D possibly matching TRBD2 (6 bases). Germline CDR1 reads SNHLY; CDR2 reads FYNNEI. Deletions cut 5 bases from V and 5 bases from J, with 19 bases between. This CDR3 is built from 16 residues.

The chain uses TRBV7-2 and TRBJ2-1, with D perhaps being TRBD1 or TRBD2 (5 bases each). V was trimmed by 5 bases and J by 4 bases, leaving 15 bases between them. The CDR3 has 15 amino acids. The germline V gene encodes CDR1 SGHTA and CDR2 FQGNSA. DNA of the CDR3: TGTGCCAGCAGCCCGAGGGGAAGGGTGTACAATGAGCAGTTCTTC. This translates into CASSPRGRVYNEQFF.

The rearrangement uses TRBV6-5 and TRBJ2-5; perhaps TRBD1 as D (5 bases). CDR1 is MNHEY and CDR2 is SVGAGI in the germline V gene. V lost 2 bases and J lost 5, with 15 bases in between. The CDR3 totals 15 residues. The CDR3 DNA reads TGTGCCAGCAGTTACGTTGGCAGCCCAGGGGAGACCCAGTACTTC. Translation gives CASSYVGSPGETQYF.

This sequence joins TRBV7-2 and TRBJ2-4; the match to TRBD2 covers 12 bases. CDR1 and CDR2 from the germline V gene are SGHTA and FQGNSA. This CDR3 spans 16 amino acids. Losses at the gene ends were 5 bases for V and 3 bases for J; bases not matched to a gene: 5. CDR3 amino acids: CASSPLAGGFKNIQYF. The CDR3 DNA sequence: TGTGCCAGCAGCCCGCTAGCGGGGGGGTTCAAAAACATTCAGTACTTC.

The chain employs TRBV28 and TRBJ1-5; 9 bases line up with TRBD1. The CDR3 spans 15 residues. With V trimmed by 6 bases and J by 2 bases, 5 bases remained unmatched. The germline V gene encodes CDR1 MDHEN and CDR2 SYDVKM. CDR3 nucleotides: TGTGCCAGCAGCTGGACAGGGGCAGGCAATCAGCCCCAGCATTTT. Translated, it gives CASSWTGAGNQPQHF.

The V and J genes are TRBV28 and TRBJ2-7; no reliable D call. The CDR3 extends over 11 amino acids. V was shortened by 8 bases and J by 6 bases, with 11 bases between the two germline ends. Germline CDR1 reads MDHEN; CDR2 reads SYDVKM. CDR3 loop: CASGRSSEQYF. In DNA, the CDR3 is TGTGCCAGCGGTAGATCTTCCGAGCAGTACTTC.

The chain joins TRBV4-3 to TRBJ1-2; TRBD1 aligns across 8 bases. V shed 4 bases, J shed 8 bases, and the junction held 9 bases outside the gene matches. This CDR3 spans 14 amino acids. CDR1 and CDR2 (germline): LGHNA, YSLEER. The CDR3 DNA reads TGCGCCAGCAGCCCAGGACAGGGAACTGAGGGCTACACCTTC. Protein sequence: CASSPGQGTEGYTF.

The chain joins TRBV19 to TRBJ2-1, with 7 bases aligning to TRBD2. V was clipped by 3 bases and J by 7 bases; unmatched bases: 9. In germline, CDR1 is LNHDA, CDR2 SQIVND (reference sequence). There are 15 residues in the CDR3. The CDR3 loop reads CASSILRTRLNEQFF. The CDR3 DNA is TGTGCCAGTAGTATCCTCCGGACTAGACTAAATGAGCAGTTCTTC.